This TCR beta chain was sequenced for a study of blood T cell repertoires in COVID-19. Across the study: Acute and convalescent COVID-19 samples came from the United States, Italy and Spain.

Germline CDR1 reads MDHEN; CDR2 reads SYDVKM. V dropped 2 bases and J dropped 3 bases, with 10 bases sitting between them. The CDR3 runs 14 residues. TCRdb's copy holds only in-frame clones and misses some; the assay was immunoSEQ multiplex PCR. The table has about 180,000 clones, 78% seen once. The specimen sequenced was PBMCs or T cells enriched from blood (not recorded which). This rearrangement joins TRBV28 to TRBJ1-2; no clear D gene. The TCR originated in a woman between 45 and 60 years old who had recovered from COVID-19. The CDR3 DNA reads as TGTGCCAGCAGTTTACAGAACAATTACTATGGCTACACCTTC. Amino acids: CASSLQNNYYGYTF.